Sequencing of this T cell receptor (beta chain) was carried out in a study of cytomegalovirus exposure and HLA in healthy donors. Overall study context: Across a few hundred genotyped donors, approximately 81% landed in the Caucasian-associated ancestry cluster. Study-level points and caveats: Analysis was performed later, and it showed HLA-associated TCR beta chains to be more clonally expanded than equally common others. After further analysis at a later stage, roughly 15,000 TCR beta sequences were associated with HLA alleles at 0.05 false discovery rate.

The primer mix had 60 Vbeta and 13 Jbeta primers. Profiled with immunoSEQ multiplex PCR; TCRdb holds only in-frame clones, not every one. Here the sample spans about 86,000 clones, about 77% being singletons. Comments on this clone: Its matching antigen is unknown.

This TCR derives from a male donor in good health and CMV-seropositive. What was sequenced was PBMCs.

This CDR3 is CASSLTITYRQGDYGYTF. In nucleotides, the CDR3 is TGCGCCAGCAGCTTAACCATTACTTATAGACAGGGAGACTATGGCTACACCTTC. The chain is built from TRBV5-1 and TRBJ1-2, with TRBD1 matching over 7 bases. Per germline, CDR1 SGHRS and CDR2 YFSETQ. V gave up 2 bases and J gave up 3 bases; unmatched junction bases: 16. This CDR3 contains 18 residues.